The 10 T cell receptor beta chains below come from one sample, sequenced in a study of cytomegalovirus exposure and HLA in healthy donors. The primer mix had 60 Vbeta and 13 Jbeta primers. Repertoires were generated with immunoSEQ multiplex PCR, while TCRdb's copy carries only in-frame clones and drops some. The table includes some 200,000 clones, roughly 13% detected once. Sequences were obtained from PBMCs. The receptors stem from a man over 45 in good health and CMV-seropositive.

J is TRBJ2-7 and V is TRBV7-2; a possible D gene is TRBD1 (5 bases). This CDR3 contains 16 residues. V dropped 5 bases and J dropped 0 bases, with 17 bases sitting between them. Germline CDR1 SGHTA, CDR2 FQGNSA. DNA for the CDR3: TGTGCCAGCAGCCTCCGGCACGGGCAGGGCTCCTACGAGCAGTACTTC. Translated: CASSLRHGQGSYEQYF.

This clone was recorded a few times. The chain combines TRBV7-9 with TRBJ1-4; D is undetermined. CDR3 length: 16 residues. Germline V gene data show CDR1 as SEHNR and CDR2 as FQNEAQ (reference sequence). Trimming pared 5 bases from V and 7 bases from J, leaving 20 bases between. DNA of the CDR3: TGTGCCAGCAGCCCATCCGGTGTGATTGGGAGTGAAAAACTGTTTTTT. It codes for CASSPSGVIGSEKLFF.

The chain links TRBV5-1 to TRBJ2-1; TRBD1 matches at 10 bases. Germline V gene data show CDR1 as SGHRS and CDR2 as YFSETQ. The CDR3 is 13 residues long. V gave up 8 bases and J gave up 5 bases; unmatched junction bases: 4. CDR3 sequence reads: CASRTGGNNEQFF. CDR3 bases: TGCGCCAGTCGGACAGGGGGTAACAATGAGCAGTTCTTC.

This clone was found a few times. The chain links TRBV30 to TRBJ1-4; D is unresolved. CDR3 length: 11 residues. Germline V CDR1 and CDR2: GTSNPN, SVGIG (reference sequence). V lost 7 bases and J 3 bases, leaving 6 bases between the germline ends. CDR3 protein: CASVANEKLFF. The CDR3 bases are TGTGCCTCCGTCGCTAATGAAAAACTGTTTTTT. The full variable domain, with the rest looked up from reference TRBV30 and TRBJ1-4, is SQTIHQWPATLVQPVGSPLSLECTVEGTSNPNLYWYRQAAGRGLQLLFYSVGIGQISSEVPQNLSASRPQDRQFILSSKKLLLSDSGFYLCASVANEKLFFGSGTQLSVL.

The chain recombines TRBV27 with TRBJ2-3; 7 nucleotides agree with TRBD1. This CDR3 contains 14 residues. J lost 11 bases, V lost 5 bases, and 13 bases had no gene match. Germline V gene sequence: CDR1 MNHEY, CDR2 SMNVEV (reference sequence). CDR3 in amino acids: CASSLGDSHLVQYF. The CDR3 DNA is TGTGCCAGCAGTCTAGGGGACAGCCACCTTGTGCAGTATTTT.

This chain uses TRBV28 with TRBJ1-2; D possibly corresponds to TRBD1 (5 bases). Germline assignment: CDR1 MDHEN and CDR2 SYDVKM. The CDR3 extends over 15 amino acids. V was cut by 3 bases and J by 4 bases, with 15 bases left in between. The CDR3 protein is CASSLPRAPTYGYTF. The CDR3 region has the DNA TGTGCCAGCAGTTTGCCCAGGGCCCCGACCTATGGCTACACCTTC.

The sample holds a few counts of this clone. V and J are TRBV7-8 and TRBJ2-7, with 10 bases identical to TRBD1. Germline lookup yields CDR1 SGHVS and CDR2 FQNEAQ. V lost 5 bases and J lost 3; bases outside the gene matches: 4. This CDR3 is built from 14 residues. This CDR3 is CASSPGQGVYEQYF. CDR3 coding DNA: TGTGCCAGCAGCCCCGGACAGGGGGTCTACGAGCAGTACTTC. The variable domain in full, with the rest retrieved from reference TRBV7-8 and TRBJ2-7, is GAGVSQSPRYKVAKRGQDVALRCDPISGHVSLFWYQQALGQGPEFLTYFQNEAQLDKSGLPSDRFFAERPEGSVSTLKIQRTQQEDSAVYLCASSPGQGVYEQYFGPGTRLTVT.

This clone was counted between two and nine times. The V gene is TRBV19, the J gene TRBJ2-5; D is possibly TRBD2 (6 bases). The ends were cut back, 2 bases at V and 5 bases at J, with 9 bases in the middle. The CDR3 is made up of 13 amino acids. CDR1 is LNHDA and CDR2 is SQIVND in the germline V gene (reference sequence). The CDR3 spells CASSIKREETQYF. CDR3 DNA sequence: TGTGCCAGTAGTATAAAACGGGAGGAGACCCAGTACTTC. The whole variable domain, remainder taken from reference TRBV19 and TRBJ2-5, is DGGITQSPKYLFRKEGQNVTLSCEQNLNHDAMYWYRQDPGQGLRLIYYSQIVNDFQKGDIAEGYSVSREKKESFPLTVTSAQKNPTAFYLCASSIKREETQYFGPGTRLLVL.

The rearrangement joins TRBV20-1 to TRBJ2-5; no firm D call. CDR1 and CDR2 from the germline V gene are DFQATT and SNEGSKA (reference sequence). V gave up 3 bases and J gave up 5 bases, with 4 bases separating them. The CDR3 runs 10 residues. CDR3: CSARRETQYF. Written as DNA, the CDR3 is TGCAGTGCTAGGAGGGAGACCCAGTACTTC.

Only a few counts were recorded for this clone. The chain links TRBV28 to TRBJ1-2; D might be TRBD1 (5 bases). The CDR3 spans 15 residues. V lost 7 bases to trimming and J lost 4 bases, with 19 bases between them. Germline lookup yields CDR1 MDHEN and CDR2 SYDVKM. The CDR3 DNA reads as TGTGCCAGCAAACCAGGGACTCTCCTTGGCTATGGCTACACCTTC. It specifies CASKPGTLLGYGYTF.